The present T cell receptor beta chain was sequenced within a study of blood T cell repertoires in COVID-19. Looking at the study overall: Samples came from the United States, Italy and Spain, spanning acute and convalescent COVID-19. PBMCs, B-cell-depleted T cells, or T cells were the source of the cDNA or gDNA that made up the material.

Germline CDR1 is MNHEY and CDR2 is SMNVEV (reference sequence). V was clipped by 2 bases and J by 2 bases; unmatched bases: 6. The CDR3 contains 15 residues. How the authors handled the data: Estimates of nucleated cell counts were drawn from the amplification of reference gene primers. The data were produced by immunoSEQ multiplex PCR, yet TCRdb's version contains in-frame clones alone and is incomplete. V, J and clone size are taken as reported in that table, and D and trimming were inferred from the DNA itself. Altogether about 290,000 clones are present, 85% being singletons, with the ten largest covering around 4%.

The chain has TRBV27 and TRBJ2-7; TRBD1 aligns across 7 bases. The sequence was collected from a woman between 45 and 65 years old with active or convalescent COVID-19. The sequencing sample was made of peripheral blood. The CDR3 DNA reads TGTGCCAGCAGTTTAAAGGGGACAGAAGCCTACGAGCAGTACTTC. Translating it yields CASSLKGTEAYEQYF.